This T cell receptor (beta chain) is drawn from a study of response to subunit inactivated influenza vaccine. One entry per CDR3 protein, called by TCRdb with MiXCR from the RT-PCR reads. Of more than 700,000 distinct CDR3 sequences in the sample, around 20% were seen once. Study results and limitations: Every seasonal influenza vaccination brings in few new T cells, the authors suggested.

In the case of this clonotype: What it binds is unknown.

Germline assignment: CDR1 SGHRS and CDR2 YFSETQ. Trimming removed 6 bases from V and 5 bases from J; junction bases left unmatched: 4. The CDR3 consists of 13 residues. This rearrangement joins TRBV5-1 to TRBJ2-3; 9 bases are a match to TRBD2. The sequencing here drew on PBMCs from blood, taken 5 days after vaccination. This sequence originates from a man in his forties or fifties who received an inactivated influenza vaccine. The CDR3 loop is CASTSGALDTQYF. CDR3 coding DNA: TGCGCCAGCACTAGCGGGGCTTTAGATACGCAGTATTTT. Looking up the rest from reference TRBV5-1 and TRBJ2-3 gives the full variable domain: KAGVTQTPRYLIKTRGQQVTLSCSPISGHRSVSWYQQTPGQGLQFLFEYFSETQRNKGNFPGRFSGRQFSNSRSEMNVSTLELGDSALYLCASTSGALDTQYFGPGTRLTVL.